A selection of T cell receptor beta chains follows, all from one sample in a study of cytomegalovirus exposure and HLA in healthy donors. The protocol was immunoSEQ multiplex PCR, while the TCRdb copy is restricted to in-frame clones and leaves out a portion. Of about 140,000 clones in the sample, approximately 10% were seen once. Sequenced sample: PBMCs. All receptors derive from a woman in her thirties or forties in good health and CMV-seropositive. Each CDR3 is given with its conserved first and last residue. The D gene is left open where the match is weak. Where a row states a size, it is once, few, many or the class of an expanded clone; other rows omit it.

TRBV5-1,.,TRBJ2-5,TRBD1,CASSWGDRVGETQYF,TGCGCCAGCAGCTGGGGGGACAGGGTGGGAGAGACCCAGTACTTC
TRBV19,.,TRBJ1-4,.,CASSPRVIGEKLFF,TGTGCCAGTAGTCCCAGGGTCATTGGAGAAAAACTGTTTTTT
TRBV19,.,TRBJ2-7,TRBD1,CASSMTGTDYEQYF,TGTGCCAGTAGTATGACCGGGACAGACTACGAGCAGTACTTC
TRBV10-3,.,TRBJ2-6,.,CAISEQGTGANVLTF,TGTGCCATCAGTGAACAGGGAACTGGGGCCAACGTCCTGACTTTC
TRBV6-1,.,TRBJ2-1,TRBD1,CASRDRINEQFF,TGTGCCAGCAGGGACAGGATTAATGAGCAGTTCTTC
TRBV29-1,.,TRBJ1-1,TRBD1,CSASTGPNTEAFF,TGCAGCGCCTCGACAGGGCCGAACACTGAAGCTTTCTTT
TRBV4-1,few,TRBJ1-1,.,CASSPGGNTEAFF,TGCGCCAGCAGCCCGGGAGGAAACACTGAAGCTTTCTTT
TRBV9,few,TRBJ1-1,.,CASSPEAEMNTEAFF,TGTGCCAGCAGCCCAGAGGCAGAAATGAACACTGAAGCTTTCTTT
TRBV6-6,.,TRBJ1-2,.,CASTYPGESRGYTF,TGTGCCAGCACCTACCCCGGGGAGTCACGGGGCTACACCTTC
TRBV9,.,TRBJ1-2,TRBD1,CASSVGDRGWVYGYTF,TGTGCCAGCAGCGTAGGGGACAGGGGGTGGGTCTATGGCTACACCTTC
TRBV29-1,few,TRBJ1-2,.,CSVDPLRTASFGYTF,TGCAGCGTTGATCCCCTTAGGACAGCCTCCTTCGGCTACACCTTC
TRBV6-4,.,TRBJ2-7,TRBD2,CASSDPLGEGYYEQYF,TGTGCCAGCAGTGACCCCCTTGGGGAGGGCTACTACGAGCAGTACTTC
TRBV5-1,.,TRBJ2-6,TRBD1,CASSSAGTGADGANVLTF,TGCGCCAGCAGCTCCGCCGGGACAGGGGCAGATGGGGCCAACGTCCTGACTTTC
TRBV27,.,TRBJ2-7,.,CASSFQVFYEQYF,TGTGCCAGCAGTTTTCAGGTATTCTACGAGCAGTACTTC
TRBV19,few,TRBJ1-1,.,CASNNRRQGGTEAFF,TGTGCCAGTAATAATAGGAGGCAAGGTGGCACTGAAGCTTTCTTT
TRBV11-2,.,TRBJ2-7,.,CASRSPGARYEQYF,TGTGCCAGCAGGAGTCCAGGGGCCCGTTACGAGCAGTACTTC
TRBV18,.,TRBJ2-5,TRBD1,CASSRDRGETQYF,TGTGCCAGCTCACGGGACAGGGGGGAGACCCAGTACTTC
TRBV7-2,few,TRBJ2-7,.,CASSSGAYEQYF,TGTGCCAGCAGCTCCGGGGCCTACGAGCAGTACTTC
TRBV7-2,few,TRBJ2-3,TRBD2,CASSLGLEAYF,TGTGCCAGCAGCTTGGGACTAGAGGCGTATTTT
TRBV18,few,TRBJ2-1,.,CASSLQGYPYNEQFF,TGTGCCAGCTCGCTTCAGGGTTACCCCTACAATGAGCAGTTCTTC
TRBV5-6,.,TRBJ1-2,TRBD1,CASSPRTGVYCGYTF,TGTGCCAGCAGCCCTCGGACAGGGGTCTACTGTGGCTACACCTTC
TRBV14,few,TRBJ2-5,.,CASSRLRGETQYF,TGTGCCAGCAGCCGACTGAGGGGGGAGACCCAGTACTTC
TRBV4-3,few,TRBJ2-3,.,CASSQDPRPTSTDTQYF,TGCGCCAGCAGCCAAGATCCGAGGCCTACTAGCACAGATACGCAGTATTTT
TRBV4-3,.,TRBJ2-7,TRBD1,CASSQDDRDIHEQYF,TGCGCCAGCAGCCAAGATGACAGGGACATCCACGAGCAGTACTTC
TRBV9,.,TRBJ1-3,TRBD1,CASSPRDSSGNTIYF,TGTGCCAGCAGCCCCCGGGACAGCTCTGGAAACACCATATATTTT
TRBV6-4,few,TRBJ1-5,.,CASSDKGAPWDQPQHF,TGTGCCAGCAGTGATAAAGGGGCCCCTTGGGATCAGCCCCAGCATTTT
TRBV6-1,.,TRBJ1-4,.,CASSGGLARGDEKLFF,TGTGCCAGCAGTGGGGGCCTCGCCAGGGGAGATGAAAAACTGTTTTTT
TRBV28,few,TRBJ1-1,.,CASRFGHPGGTEAFF,TGTGCCAGCAGATTCGGACACCCCGGGGGCACTGAAGCTTTCTTT
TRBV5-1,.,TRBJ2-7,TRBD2,CASSTTSGYYEQYF,TGCGCCAGCAGCACGACTAGCGGCTACTACGAGCAGTACTTC
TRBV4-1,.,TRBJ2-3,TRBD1,CASSQAYRGLGTDTQYF,TGCGCCAGCAGCCAAGCATACAGGGGTCTGGGGACAGATACGCAGTATTTT
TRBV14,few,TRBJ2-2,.,CASSQGRGTWAGELFF,TGTGCCAGCAGCCAAGGACGGGGGACTTGGGCCGGGGAGCTGTTTTTT
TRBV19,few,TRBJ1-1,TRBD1,CASTPGQYAEAFF,TGTGCCAGTACCCCGGGACAGTACGCTGAAGCTTTCTTT